A selection of T cell receptor beta chains follows, all from one sample in a study of glioma-infiltrating T cells after dendritic cell vaccination. Clones were read by immunoSEQ multiplex PCR, and TCRdb kept only the in-frame ones, dropping some. The sample holds 85,000 to 100,000 clones, around 80% seen once. Specimen: blood, collected after dendritic cell vaccination. These receptors were obtained from a human donor with glioblastoma. Each CDR3 is given with its conserved first and last residue.

v_call cdr3_aa
TRBV18 CASSRTGLSGNTIYF
TRBV19 CASNPGQGIYNEQFF
TRBV14 CASSQVRGSTDTQYF
TRBV28 CASSRQRTEAFF
TRBV5-4 CASSGSSGTVDEQFF
TRBV18 CASSPGGAGTEAFF
TRBV19 CASSKGHTDTQYF
TRBV30 CAWSVPDRGHPEAFF
TRBV4-1 CASGETGLGNTIYF
TRBV5-1 CASSLADGDAGELFF
TRBV28 CASSFPLFVGGRDAKNIQYF
TRBV7-9 CASSLAGATGELFF
TRBV10-1 CASSEWVAGERADTQYF
TRBV29-1 CSVEEDRTNYGYTF
TRBV6-5 CASSYSGGGLYYEQFF
TRBV7-9 CASSLVGVTGSHEQYF
TRBV9 CASSFTGNTEAFF
TRBV21-1 CASSKTSGSADTQYF
TRBV5-1 CASRTGHQETQYF
TRBV9 CASSVGVGANTGELFF
TRBV7-9 CASSSSLGRGGHYGYTF
TRBV4-1 CASSQDTWRDSPLHF
TRBV29-1 CSVSTAGANVLTF
TRBV6-5 CASSFSGLAGSDTQYF
TRBV7-6 CASSTSGGGSGNTIYF
TRBV5-6 CASRTRGINEKLFF
TRBV7-9 CASSTTGGPYEQYF
TRBV27 CASSLWQGAPYEQYF
TRBV2 CASSGGAGGEGWELFF
TRBV27 CASSLRPSGSNEQFF
TRBV28 CASSLNRNFYEQYF
TRBV6-6 CASNNPGLGAYEQYF
TRBV29-1 CSVEDQASGRGNTGELFF
TRBV18 CASSPPLGRNTEAFF
TRBV27 CASSLSGITEAFF
TRBV4-1 CASSQALQGSYGYTF
TRBV7-2 CASSLVLAGLAYEQYF
TRBV7-2 CASKPDRGRGSYGYTF
TRBV6-4 CASSGTADTDTQYF
TRBV2 CATTGLGNEKLFF
TRBV7-3 CASSPRPGTSGADEQFF
TRBV28 CASTTGGNVGYTF
TRBV7-9 CASSLKGTRQGGQFF
TRBV6-4 CASRGDSANYGYTF
TRBV28 CASSPPRVWTEAFF